This T cell receptor beta chain was recovered during a study of cytomegalovirus exposure and HLA in healthy donors. General study results and limits: The authors enumerated over 150 TCR beta chains as linked to cytomegalovirus. About 90% or about 30% of the time was how often most TCR beta V segments were productive, according to an earlier analysis. It has been reported that TCR beta sequences accurately predicted the HLA-A and HLA-B alleles of most subjects.

J lost 5 bases, V lost 4 bases, and 12 bases had no gene match. This CDR3 contains 16 residues. Germline V gene sequence: CDR1 SGHRS, CDR2 YFSETQ. As to this clone: What it binds is not known.

All the people who gave samples were healthy bone marrow donors. The PCR had 60 Vbeta and 13 Jbeta primers. Using immunoSEQ multiplex PCR, the repertoire was profiled, and TCRdb retains in-frame clones only, with some absent. The sample records 160,000 or so clones, 80% to 85% being singletons. This rearrangement joins TRBV5-1 to TRBJ2-7, with TRBD2 identical over 10 bases. Sequencing was done on a sample of PBMCs. The TCR was taken from a woman aged 18 to 35 in good health and CMV-seronegative. The CDR3 coding sequence is TGCGCCAGCAGCGCGAGGACTAGCGGTAGGGGAGACGAGCAGTACTTC. Residues: CASSARTSGRGDEQYF.